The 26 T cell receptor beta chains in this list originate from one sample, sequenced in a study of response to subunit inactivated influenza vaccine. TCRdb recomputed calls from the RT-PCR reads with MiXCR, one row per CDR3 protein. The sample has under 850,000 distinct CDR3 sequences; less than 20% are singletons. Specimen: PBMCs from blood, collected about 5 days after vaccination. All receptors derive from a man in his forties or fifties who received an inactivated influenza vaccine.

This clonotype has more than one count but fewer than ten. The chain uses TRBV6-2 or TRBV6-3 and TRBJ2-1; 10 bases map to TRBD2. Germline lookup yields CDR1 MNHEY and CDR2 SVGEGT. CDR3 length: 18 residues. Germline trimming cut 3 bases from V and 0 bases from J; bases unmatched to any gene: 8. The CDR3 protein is CASSYPSGGSTSYNEQFF. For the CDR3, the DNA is TGTGCCAGCAGTTATCCTAGCGGGGGATCGACCTCCTACAATGAGCAGTTCTTC.

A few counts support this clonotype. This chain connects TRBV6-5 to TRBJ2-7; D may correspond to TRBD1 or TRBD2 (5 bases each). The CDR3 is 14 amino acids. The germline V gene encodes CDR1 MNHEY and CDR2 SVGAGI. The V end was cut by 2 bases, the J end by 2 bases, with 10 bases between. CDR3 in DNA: TGTGCCAGCAGTTACCAGGGACGGACCTACGAGCAGTACTTC. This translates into CASSYQGRTYEQYF.

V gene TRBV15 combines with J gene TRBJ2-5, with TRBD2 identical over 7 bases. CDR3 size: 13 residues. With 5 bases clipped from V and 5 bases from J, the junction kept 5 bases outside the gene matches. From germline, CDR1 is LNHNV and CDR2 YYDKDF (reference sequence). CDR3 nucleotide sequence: TGTGCCACCAGCCGCGGGGGAGGGGAGACCCAGTACTTC. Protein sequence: CATSRGGGETQYF.

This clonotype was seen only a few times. The CDR3 loop reads CASSYSRQGGNYGYTF. The CDR3 DNA is TGTGCCAGCAGTTACTCTCGTCAGGGAGGGAACTATGGCTACACCTTC. The chain recombines TRBV6-5 with TRBJ1-2, with D perhaps matching TRBD1 (5 bases). CDR3 length equals 16 residues. The germline V gene encodes CDR1 MNHEY and CDR2 SVGAGI. V was trimmed by 0 bases and J by 2 bases, leaving 13 bases between them.

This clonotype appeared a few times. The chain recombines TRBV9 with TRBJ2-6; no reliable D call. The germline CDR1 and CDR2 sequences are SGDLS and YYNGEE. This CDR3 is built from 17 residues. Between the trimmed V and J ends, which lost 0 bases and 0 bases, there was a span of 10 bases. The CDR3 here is CASSVGAGYSGANVLTF. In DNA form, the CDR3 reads TGTGCCAGCAGCGTAGGTGCCGGATACTCTGGGGCCAACGTCCTGACTTTC.

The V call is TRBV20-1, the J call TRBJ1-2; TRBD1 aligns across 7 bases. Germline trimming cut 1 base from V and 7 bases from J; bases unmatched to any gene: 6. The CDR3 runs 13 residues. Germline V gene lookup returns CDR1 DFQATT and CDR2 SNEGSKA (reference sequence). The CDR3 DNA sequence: TGCAGTGCTAGAGGCGGGACAGTGAGTGGCTACACCTTC. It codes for CSARGGTVSGYTF.

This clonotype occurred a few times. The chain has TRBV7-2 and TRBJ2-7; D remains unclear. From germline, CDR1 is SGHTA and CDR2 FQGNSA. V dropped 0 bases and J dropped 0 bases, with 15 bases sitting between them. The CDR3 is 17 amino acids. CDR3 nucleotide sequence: TGTGCCAGCAGCTTAGCGCACGGTGGTGGACGCTCCTACGAGCAGTACTTC. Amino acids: CASSLAHGGGRSYEQYF.

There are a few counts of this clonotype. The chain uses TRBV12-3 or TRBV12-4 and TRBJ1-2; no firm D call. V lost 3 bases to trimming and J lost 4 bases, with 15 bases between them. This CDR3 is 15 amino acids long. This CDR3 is CASSLGQLFPYGYTF. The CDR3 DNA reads TGTGCCAGCAGTTTGGGTCAACTCTTTCCCTATGGCTACACCTTC.

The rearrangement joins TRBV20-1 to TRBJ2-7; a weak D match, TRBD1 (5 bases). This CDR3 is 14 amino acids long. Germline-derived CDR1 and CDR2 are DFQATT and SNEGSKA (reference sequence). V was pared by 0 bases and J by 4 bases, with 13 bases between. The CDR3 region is CSARDQGSGYEQYF. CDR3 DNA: TGCAGTGCTAGAGATCAAGGGTCAGGGTACGAGCAGTACTTC.

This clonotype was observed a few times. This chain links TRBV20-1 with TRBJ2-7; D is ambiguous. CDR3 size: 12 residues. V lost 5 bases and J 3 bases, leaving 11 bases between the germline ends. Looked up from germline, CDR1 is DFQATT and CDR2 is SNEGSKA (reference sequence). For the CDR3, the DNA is TGCAGTGCTGGCTCAGTTCTCTACGAGCAGTACTTC. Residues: CSAGSVLYEQYF.

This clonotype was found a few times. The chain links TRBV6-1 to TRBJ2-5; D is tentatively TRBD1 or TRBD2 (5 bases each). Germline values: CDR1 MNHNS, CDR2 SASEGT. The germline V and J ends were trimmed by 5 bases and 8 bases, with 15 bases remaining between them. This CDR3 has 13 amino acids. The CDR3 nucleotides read TGTGCCAGCAGTAAGGGTGTGGGGGACACCCAGTACTTC. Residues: CASSKGVGDTQYF.

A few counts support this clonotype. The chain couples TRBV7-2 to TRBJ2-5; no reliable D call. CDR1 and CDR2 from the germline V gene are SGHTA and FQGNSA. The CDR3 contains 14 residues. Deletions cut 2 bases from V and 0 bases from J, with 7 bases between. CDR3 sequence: CASSLSYDQETQYF. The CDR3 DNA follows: TGTGCCAGCAGCTTAAGTTACGACCAAGAGACCCAGTACTTC.

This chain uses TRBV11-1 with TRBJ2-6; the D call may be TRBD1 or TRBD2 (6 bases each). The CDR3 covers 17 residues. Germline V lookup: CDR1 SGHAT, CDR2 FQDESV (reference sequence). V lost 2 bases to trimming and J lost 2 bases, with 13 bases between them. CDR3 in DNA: TGTGCCAGCAGCTTACCCCAGGGGAGGACTGGGGCCAACGTCCTGACTTTC. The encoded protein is CASSLPQGRTGANVLTF.

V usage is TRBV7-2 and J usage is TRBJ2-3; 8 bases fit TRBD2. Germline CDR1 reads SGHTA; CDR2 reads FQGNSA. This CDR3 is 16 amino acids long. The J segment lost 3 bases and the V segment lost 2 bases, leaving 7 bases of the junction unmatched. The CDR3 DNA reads TGTGCCAGCAGCTTAATGAGCGGGGGTTCGACAGATACGCAGTATTTT. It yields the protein CASSLMSGGSTDTQYF.

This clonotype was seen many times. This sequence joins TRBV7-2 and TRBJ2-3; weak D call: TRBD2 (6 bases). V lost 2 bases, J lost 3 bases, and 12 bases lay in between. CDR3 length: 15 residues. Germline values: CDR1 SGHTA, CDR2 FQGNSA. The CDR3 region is CASSLSGLATDTQYF. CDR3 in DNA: TGTGCCAGCAGCTTATCTGGGCTAGCGACAGATACGCAGTATTTT.

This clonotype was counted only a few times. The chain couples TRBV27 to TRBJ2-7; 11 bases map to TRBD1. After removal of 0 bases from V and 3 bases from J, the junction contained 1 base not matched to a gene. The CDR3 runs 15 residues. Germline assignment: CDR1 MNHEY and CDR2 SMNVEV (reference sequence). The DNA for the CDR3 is TGTGCCAGCAGTTTATCGGGACAGGGGGGCTACGAGCAGTACTTC. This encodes CASSLSGQGGYEQYF.

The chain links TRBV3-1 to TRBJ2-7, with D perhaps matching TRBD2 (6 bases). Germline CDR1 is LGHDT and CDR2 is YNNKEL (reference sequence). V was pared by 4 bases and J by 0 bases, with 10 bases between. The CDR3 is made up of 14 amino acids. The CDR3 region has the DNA TGTGCCAGCAGCCGGCCGGGAGTCTCCTACGAGCAGTACTTC. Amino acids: CASSRPGVSYEQYF.

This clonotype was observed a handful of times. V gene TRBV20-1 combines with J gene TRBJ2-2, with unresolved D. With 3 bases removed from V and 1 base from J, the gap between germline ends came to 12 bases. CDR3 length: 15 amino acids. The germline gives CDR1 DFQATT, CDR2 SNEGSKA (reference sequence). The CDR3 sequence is CSASTGSKNTGELFF. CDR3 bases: TGCAGTGCTAGTACCGGATCTAAGAACACCGGGGAGCTGTTTTTT.

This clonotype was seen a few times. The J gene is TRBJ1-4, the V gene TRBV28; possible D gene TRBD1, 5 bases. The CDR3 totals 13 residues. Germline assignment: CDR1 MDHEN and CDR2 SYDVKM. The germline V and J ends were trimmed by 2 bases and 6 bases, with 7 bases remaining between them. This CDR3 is CASSLAGDEKLFF. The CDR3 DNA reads TGTGCCAGCAGTTTAGCGGGGGATGAAAAACTGTTTTTT.

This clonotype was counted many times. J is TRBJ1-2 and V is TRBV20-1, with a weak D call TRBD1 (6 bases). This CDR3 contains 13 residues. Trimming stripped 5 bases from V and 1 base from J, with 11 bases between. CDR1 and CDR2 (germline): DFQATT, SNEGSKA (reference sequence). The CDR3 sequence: CSAVDSHNYGYTF. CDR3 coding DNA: TGCAGTGCTGTGGACAGTCATAACTATGGCTACACCTTC.

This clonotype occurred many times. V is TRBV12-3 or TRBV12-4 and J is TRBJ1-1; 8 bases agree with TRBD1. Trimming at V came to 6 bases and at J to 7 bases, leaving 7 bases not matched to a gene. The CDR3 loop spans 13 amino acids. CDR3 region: CASRSQGDIEAFF. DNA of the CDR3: TGTGCCAGCAGGTCACAGGGGGATATTGAAGCTTTCTTT.

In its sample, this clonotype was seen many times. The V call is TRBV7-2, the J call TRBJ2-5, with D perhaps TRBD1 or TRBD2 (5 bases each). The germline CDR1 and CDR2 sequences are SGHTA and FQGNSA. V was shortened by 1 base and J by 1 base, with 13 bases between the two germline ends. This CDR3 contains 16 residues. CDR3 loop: CASSLVPYGGQETQYF. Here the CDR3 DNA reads TGTGCCAGCAGCTTAGTCCCTTATGGGGGCCAAGAGACCCAGTACTTC.

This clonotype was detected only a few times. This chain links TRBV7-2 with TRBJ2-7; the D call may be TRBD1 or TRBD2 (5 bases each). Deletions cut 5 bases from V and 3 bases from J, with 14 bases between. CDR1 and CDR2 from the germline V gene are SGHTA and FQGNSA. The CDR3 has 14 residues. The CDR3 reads CASSLREGDYEQYF. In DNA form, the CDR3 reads TGTGCCAGCAGCCTCCGGGAAGGGGACTACGAGCAGTACTTC.

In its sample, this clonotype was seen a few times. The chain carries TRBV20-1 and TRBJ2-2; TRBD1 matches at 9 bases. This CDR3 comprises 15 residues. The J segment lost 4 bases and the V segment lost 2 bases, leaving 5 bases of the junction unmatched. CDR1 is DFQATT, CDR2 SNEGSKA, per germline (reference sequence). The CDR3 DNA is TGCAGTGCTAGAACCGGGACAGGGCGCACCGGGGAGCTGTTTTTT. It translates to CSARTGTGRTGELFF.

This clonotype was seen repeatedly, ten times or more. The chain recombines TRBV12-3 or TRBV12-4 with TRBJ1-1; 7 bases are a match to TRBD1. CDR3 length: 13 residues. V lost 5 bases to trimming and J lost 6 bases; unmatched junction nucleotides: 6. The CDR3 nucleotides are TGTGCCAGCAGTCCCAGGGGGGCCCCTGAAGCTTTCTTT. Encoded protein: CASSPRGAPEAFF.

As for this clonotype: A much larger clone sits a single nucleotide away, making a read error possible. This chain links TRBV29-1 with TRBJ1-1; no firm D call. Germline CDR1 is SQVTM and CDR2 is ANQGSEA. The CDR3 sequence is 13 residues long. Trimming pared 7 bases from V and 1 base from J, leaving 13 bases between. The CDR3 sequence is CSALWVTNTEAFF. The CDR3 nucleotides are TGCAGCGCATTATGGGTAACGAACACTGAAGCTTTCTTT.